This T cell receptor (beta chain) is drawn from a study of blood T cell repertoires in COVID-19. Study-wide background: COVID-19 samples from acute and convalescent phases originated in the United States, Italy and Spain.

Original analysis: Nucleated cell counts were estimated from reference gene primer amplification. Sequenced by immunoSEQ multiplex PCR; TCRdb stores in-frame clones only, minus some. V and J calls and clone size come straight from that table; D and trimming were deduced from the DNA. Of hundreds of thousands of clones listed, around 82% are singletons. Cohort allocation depended upon clinical history that participants reported. The sequencing sample was made of PBMCs or T cells enriched from blood (not recorded which). The TCR sequence derives from a woman aged 45-60 years who had been exposed to COVID-19.

The CDR3 bases are TGCGCCAGCAGCAAGACAGCAATGAACACTGAAGCTTTCTTT. Translated: CASSKTAMNTEAFF. This chain joins TRBV4-1 and TRBJ1-1; weak D call: TRBD1 (5 bases). Trimming took off 5 bases at V and 0 bases at J, with 10 bases between the two ends. Germline lookup yields CDR1 MGHRA and CDR2 YSYEKL. CDR3 length: 14 amino acids.